A selection of T cell receptor beta chains follows, all from one sample in a study of CD8+ T cells in alopecia areata. Using immunoSEQ multiplex PCR, the repertoire was profiled, and TCRdb retains in-frame clones only, with some absent. The sample holds 130,000 to 150,000 clones, 65% to 90% seen once. This specimen was CD8+ T cells sorted from blood, taken at week 4, from a patient treated with tofacitinib. The receptors here all came from a human donor with alopecia areata. Each CDR3 is given without its conserved first and last residue.

v_call,j_call,cdr3_aa
TRBV29-1,TRBJ1-2,SVGADYGYT
TRBV30,TRBJ1-4,AWSVIEEKLF
TRBV29-1,TRBJ2-3,SVESGERGPTTDTQY
TRBV19,TRBJ2-4,ASSPGNIQY
TRBV7-9,TRBJ2-7,ASSLDASGGYEQY
TRBV7-9,TRBJ2-3,ASSLAVGTYDTQY
TRBV29-1,TRBJ1-1,SYSPGGAGTEAF
TRBV5-1,TRBJ2-1,ASSLIRSIGLNEQF
TRBV6-5,TRBJ2-1,ASSYSSPNEQF
TRBV27,TRBJ1-5,ASSPSGAQPQH
TRBV27,TRBJ2-7,ASSLGLPYEQY
TRBV9,TRBJ1-1,ASTPSGGWSTEAF
TRBV9,TRBJ2-5,ASSVSSGGAWETQY
TRBV4-3,TRBJ2-5,ASSQDLLAGGGETQY
TRBV7-8,TRBJ2-5,ASSLTSGGSQETQY
TRBV7-9,TRBJ2-1,ASSRPQASSYNEQF
TRBV13,TRBJ2-3,ASSPYVDTQY
TRBV5-1,TRBJ2-7,ASSSGRDPEPIYEQY
TRBV4-3,TRBJ2-2,ASSPGSDRTGELF
TRBV5-1,TRBJ2-3,ASSPPSTDTQY
TRBV7-2,TRBJ2-1,ASSSSGGQYNEQF
TRBV7-8,TRBJ2-6,ASSSAASGANVLT
TRBV6-5,TRBJ2-7,ASRAGNIYEQY
TRBV25-1,TRBJ2-1,ASSGSNRYNEQF
TRBV27,TRBJ2-7,ASSLAGLAGHYEQY
TRBV4-1,TRBJ2-7,ASSLEPGRALREQY
TRBV7-6,TRBJ2-7,ASSPRAGSSYEQY
TRBV6-1,TRBJ2-7,ASSEAGVSYEQY
TRBV7-6,TRBJ2-1,ASSLTGDYNEQF
TRBV7-9,TRBJ2-7,ASSSMTSGKGEQY
TRBV7-6,TRBJ2-5,ASSLRTGGVETQY
TRBV11-2,TRBJ2-7,ASSLWDRGNEQY
TRBV7-2,TRBJ2-7,ASSLALTYKQY
TRBV6-5,TRBJ2-7,ASSYSSPGFYEQY
TRBV7-6,TRBJ2-1,ASSFNSWEVSSYNEQF
TRBV7-9,TRBJ2-5,ASSQQETQY
TRBV2,TRBJ1-1,ASSDGVRTEAF
TRBV19,TRBJ2-2,ASRPTGGNTGELF
TRBV7-3,TRBJ2-1,ASSLGTSSYNEQF
TRBV6-5,TRBJ2-7,ASSYSGGSAAD
TRBV19,TRBJ1-4,ASTFGGNEKLF
TRBV12-5,TRBJ2-3,ASGLYSGENTDTQY
TRBV13,TRBJ1-2,ASSLARDREMNYGYT
TRBV6-5,TRBJ2-2,ASSYGTYTGELF
TRBV7-9,TRBJ2-1,ASAGMGGSSYNEQF
TRBV5-1,TRBJ2-2,ASRVGTGELF
TRBV2,TRBJ2-4,ASSEEAQRADIQY
TRBV6-4,TRBJ2-1,ASSALAGYNEQF